This TCR beta chain is drawn from a study of OX40 agonist ivuxolimab in advanced cancers. Looking at the study overall: The study enrolled dose-escalation patients with hepatocellular carcinoma, melanoma, renal cell or head and neck cancer. Notes on the study in general: Part of the nonresponder group also had normalized T-cell clonal expansion that was low.

Only in-frame clones appear in the TCRdb table, and some are missing; sequencing was by immunoSEQ multiplex PCR. This sample has roughly 100,000 clones; roughly 91% occur once, and the top ten carry 1.5% to 2%. Deletions cut 4 bases from V and 0 bases from J, with 14 bases between. The CDR3 sequence is 16 residues long. The germline CDR1 and CDR2 sequences are SGHTA and FQGNSA. Points on this clone: Its antigen is still unknown.

The sample consisted of CD4+ or CD8+ T cells sorted from blood, taken in a trial of the OX40 agonist ivuxolimab. This TCR derives from an adult with an advanced solid tumor such as melanoma, head and neck, liver or kidney cancer. The chain couples TRBV7-2 to TRBJ2-3; a possible D gene is TRBD2 (6 bases). Here the CDR3 reads CASSSRLGTSTDTQYF. DNA of the CDR3: TGTGCCAGCAGCTCACGACTAGGGACTAGCACAGATACGCAGTATTTT.